The sequence of this T cell receptor beta chain was determined in a study of T cells after yellow fever vaccination. Whole-study findings and limits: A minor fraction of clonotypes spanned both CD4 and CD8 compartments.

For TCR, cDNA came from 5'RACE template switching, which added a universal primer site and UMIs. TCRdb called the 5' RACE reads again in MiXCR, with one record for every CDR3 protein. The repertoire has about 350,000 distinct CDR3 sequences, 8.1% of them found once; the top ten carry under 20%. Regarding this clonotype: Its specificity is not known.

Trimming stripped 0 bases from V and 1 base from J, with 4 bases between. Germline V lookup: CDR1 LGHNA, CDR2 YNFKEQ. CDR3 length: 14 amino acids. The chain joins TRBV4-2 to TRBJ1-5; D is unclear. This TCR came from a young man who received the YFV17D yellow fever vaccine. The sequencing used PBMCs, collected around 45 days after the first yellow fever vaccination. CDR3 coding DNA: TGTGCCAGCAGCCAAGATGCGAGCAATCAGCCCCAGCATTTT. It encodes CASSQDASNQPQHF.